This T cell receptor beta chain was recovered during a study of blood T cell repertoires in COVID-19. As for the study in general: Samples of COVID-19 (acute and convalescent) were obtained from the United States, Italy and Spain. The cDNA or gDNA used as material had been derived from T cells, B-cell-depleted T cells, or PBMCs.

The CDR3 length is 15 residues. As originally analysed: How many nucleated cells were present was estimated from reference gene primer amplification. The assay was immunoSEQ multiplex PCR, and TCRdb's table has in-frame clones only and misses some. The V and J calls and clone size are taken from that table; D and trimming were inferred from the DNA. The sample consists of 89,000 or so clones, 85% of them appearing once. The specimen sequenced was peripheral blood. The sequence came from an elderly man with acute or convalescent COVID-19. The chain links TRBV12-2 to TRBJ1-1; TRBD1 is taken as the D call from the table, unchecked against the DNA. TRBV12-2 is described as a pseudogene. The CDR3 region is CASRPRQEIGAEAFF. The CDR3 DNA sequence: TGTGCAAGTCGCCCTCGACAGGAAATCGGCGCTGAAGCTTTCTTT.